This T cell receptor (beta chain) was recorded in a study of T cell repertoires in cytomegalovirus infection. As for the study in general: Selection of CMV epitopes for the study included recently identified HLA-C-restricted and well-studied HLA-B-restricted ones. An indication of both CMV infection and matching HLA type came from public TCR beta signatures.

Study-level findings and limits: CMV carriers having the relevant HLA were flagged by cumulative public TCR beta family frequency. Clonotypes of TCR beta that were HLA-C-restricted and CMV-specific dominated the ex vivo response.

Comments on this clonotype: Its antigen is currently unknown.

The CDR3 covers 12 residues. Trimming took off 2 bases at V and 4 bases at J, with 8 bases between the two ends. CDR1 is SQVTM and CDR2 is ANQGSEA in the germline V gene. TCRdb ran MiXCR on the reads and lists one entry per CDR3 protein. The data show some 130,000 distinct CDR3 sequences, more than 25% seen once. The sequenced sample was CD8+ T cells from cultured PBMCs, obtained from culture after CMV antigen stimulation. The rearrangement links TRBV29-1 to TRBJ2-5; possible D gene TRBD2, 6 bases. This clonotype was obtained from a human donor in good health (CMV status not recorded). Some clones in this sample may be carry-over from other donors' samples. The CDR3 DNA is TGCAGCGTTGAATACGGGGGAGAGACCCAGTACTTC. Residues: CSVEYGGETQYF.